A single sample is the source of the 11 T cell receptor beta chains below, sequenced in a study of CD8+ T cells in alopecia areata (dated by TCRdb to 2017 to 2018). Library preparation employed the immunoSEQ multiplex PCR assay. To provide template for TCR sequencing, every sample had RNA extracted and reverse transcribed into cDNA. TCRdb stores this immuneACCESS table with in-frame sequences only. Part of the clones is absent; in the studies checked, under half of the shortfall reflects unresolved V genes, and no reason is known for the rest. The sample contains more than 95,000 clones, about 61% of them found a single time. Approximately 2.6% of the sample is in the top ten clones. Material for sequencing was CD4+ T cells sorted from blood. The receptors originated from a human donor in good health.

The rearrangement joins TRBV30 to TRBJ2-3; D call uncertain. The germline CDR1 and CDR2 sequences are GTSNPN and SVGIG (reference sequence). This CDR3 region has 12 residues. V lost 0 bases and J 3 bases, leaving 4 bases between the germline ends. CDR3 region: CAWSVLTDTQYF. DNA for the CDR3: TGTGCCTGGAGTGTACTTACAGATACGCAGTATTTT.

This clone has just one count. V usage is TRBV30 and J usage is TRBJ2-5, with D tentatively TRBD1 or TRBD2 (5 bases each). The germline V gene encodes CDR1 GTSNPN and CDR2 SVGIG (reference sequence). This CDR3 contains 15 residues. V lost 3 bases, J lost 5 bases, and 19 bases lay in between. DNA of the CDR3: TGTGCCTGGAGGCATATGGGACGCCGCGGGGAGACCCAGTACTTC. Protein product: CAWRHMGRRGETQYF.

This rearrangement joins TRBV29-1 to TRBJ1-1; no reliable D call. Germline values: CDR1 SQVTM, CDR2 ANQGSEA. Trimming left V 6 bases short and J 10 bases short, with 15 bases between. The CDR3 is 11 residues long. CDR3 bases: TGCAGCGTCACCGGGATCGAAGCAGCTTTCTTT. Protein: CSVTGIEAAFF.

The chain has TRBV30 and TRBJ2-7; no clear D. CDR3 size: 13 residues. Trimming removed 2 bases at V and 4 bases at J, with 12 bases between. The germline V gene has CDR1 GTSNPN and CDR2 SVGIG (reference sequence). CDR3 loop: CAWSPQTMYEQYF. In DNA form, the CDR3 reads TGTGCCTGGAGTCCCCAAACGATGTACGAGCAGTACTTC. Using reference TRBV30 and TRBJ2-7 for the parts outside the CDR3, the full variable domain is SQTIHQWPATLVQPVGSPLSLECTVEGTSNPNLYWYRQAAGRGLQLLFYSVGIGQISSEVPQNLSASRPQDRQFILSSKKLLLSDSGFYLCAWSPQTMYEQYFGPGTRLTVT.

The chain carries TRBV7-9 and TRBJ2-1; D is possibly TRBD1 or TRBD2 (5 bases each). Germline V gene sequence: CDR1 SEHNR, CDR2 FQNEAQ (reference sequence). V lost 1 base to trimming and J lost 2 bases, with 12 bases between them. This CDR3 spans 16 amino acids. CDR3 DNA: TGTGCCAGCAGCTTAGTGTCCTCGGGACCCTACAATGAGCAGTTCTTC. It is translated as CASSLVSSGPYNEQFF.

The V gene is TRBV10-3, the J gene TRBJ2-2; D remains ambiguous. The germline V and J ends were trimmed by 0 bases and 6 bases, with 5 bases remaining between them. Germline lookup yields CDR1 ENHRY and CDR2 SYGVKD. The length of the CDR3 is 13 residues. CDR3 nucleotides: TGTGCCATCAGTGAGTCCAGTGCCGGGGAGCTGTTTTTT. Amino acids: CAISESSAGELFF.

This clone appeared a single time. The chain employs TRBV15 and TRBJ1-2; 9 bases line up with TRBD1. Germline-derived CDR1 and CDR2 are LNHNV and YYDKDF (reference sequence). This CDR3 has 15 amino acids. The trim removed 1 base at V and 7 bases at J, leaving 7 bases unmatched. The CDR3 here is CATSRGAGQGGGYTF. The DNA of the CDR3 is TGTGCCACCAGCAGAGGAGCGGGACAGGGAGGTGGCTACACCTTC.

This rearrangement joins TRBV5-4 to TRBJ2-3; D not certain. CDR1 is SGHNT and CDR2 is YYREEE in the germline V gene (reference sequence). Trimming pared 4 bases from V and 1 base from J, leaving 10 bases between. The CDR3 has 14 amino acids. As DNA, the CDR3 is TGTGCCAGCAGCGGGTTTCACCGCACAGATACGCAGTATTTT. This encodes CASSGFHRTDTQYF.

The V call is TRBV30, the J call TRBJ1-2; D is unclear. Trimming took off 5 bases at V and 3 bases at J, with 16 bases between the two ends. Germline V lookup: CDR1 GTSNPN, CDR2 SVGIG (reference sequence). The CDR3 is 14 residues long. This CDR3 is CAWVYTHGDYGYTF. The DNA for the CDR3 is TGTGCCTGGGTTTATACGCATGGTGACTATGGCTACACCTTC.

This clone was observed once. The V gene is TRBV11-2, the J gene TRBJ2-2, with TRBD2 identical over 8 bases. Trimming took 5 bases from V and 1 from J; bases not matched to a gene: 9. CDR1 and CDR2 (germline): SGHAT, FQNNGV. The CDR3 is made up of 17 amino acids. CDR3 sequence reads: CASSPTPGGGNTGELFF. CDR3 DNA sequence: TGTGCCAGCAGCCCTACTCCCGGGGGGGGGAACACCGGGGAGCTGTTTTTT.

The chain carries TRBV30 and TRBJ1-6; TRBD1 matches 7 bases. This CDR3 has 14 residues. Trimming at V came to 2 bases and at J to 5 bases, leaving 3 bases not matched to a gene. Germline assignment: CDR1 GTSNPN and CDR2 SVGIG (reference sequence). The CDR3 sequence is CAWSWDSNNSPLHF. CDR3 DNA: TGTGCCTGGAGTTGGGACAGCAATAATTCACCCCTCCACTTT.